This T cell receptor beta chain is from a study of T cells in women clearing cervical HPV infection. Assay used: immunoSEQ multiplex PCR; TCRdb lists only in-frame clones, some missing. Its listing shows about 46,000 clones. In the case of this clone: The read is 3 residues too short to cover the CDR3 end, so that end is filled in from the germline J gene.

There are 13 residues in the CDR3. The V and J ends lost 7 bases and 5 bases, in that order; junction bases with no gene match: 5. Germline CDR1 LNHDA, CDR2 SQIVND (reference sequence). This clonotype was sampled from a woman between 18 and 70 years old with a cervical HPV16 infection that either progressed to CIN3+ or cleared (not recorded which). The chain uses TRBV19 and TRBJ2-7; 10 bases agree with TRBD1. Sequenced sample: blood buffy coat. The covered CDR3 bases are TGTGCCAGTACCTCGGACAGGGGGAACGAG. This gives the protein CASTSDRGNE. The entire CDR3 is CASTSDRGNEQYF.